These 24 T cell receptor beta chains were sequenced from one sample in a study of OX40 agonist ivuxolimab in advanced cancers. Some clones are missing from TCRdb's copy, which holds only in-frame ones; the method was immunoSEQ multiplex PCR. This sample has 15,000 to 20,000 clones, with around 64% found just once. This sample comprised CD4+ or CD8+ T cells sorted from blood, obtained in a trial of the OX40 agonist ivuxolimab. These receptors were collected from an adult with an advanced solid tumor such as melanoma, head and neck, liver or kidney cancer.

As regards this clone: The junction and the germline gene differ at one end; a read error may be behind it. This sequence joins TRBV5-1 and TRBJ1-6, with D hard to call. CDR3 size: 12 residues. CDR1 and CDR2 from the germline V gene are SGHRS and YFSETQ. The chain's CDR3 is CASSLIKSPLHF. CDR3 nucleotides: TGTGCCAGCAGCTTGATTAAATCACCCCTCCACTTT.

CDR3 sequence: CSVVRQGNEQYF. The CDR3 bases are TGCAGCGTTGTAAGACAGGGGAACGAGCAGTACTTC. This chain joins TRBV29-1 and TRBJ2-7, with 8 positions matching TRBD1. Trimming removed 4 bases from V and 5 bases from J; junction bases left unmatched: 4. Germline V gives CDR1 SQVTM, CDR2 ANQGSEA. This CDR3 has 12 amino acids.

This chain joins TRBV9 and TRBJ2-1; 11 bases align to TRBD2. Trimming cost V 4 bases and J 7 bases; bases outside gene matches: 7. CDR3 length equals 15 residues. Germline V gene data show CDR1 as SGDLS and CDR2 as YYNGEE. The CDR3 DNA is TGTGCCAGCAGCCCTAGCGGGGGGACCCTTAATGAGCAGTTCTTC. It specifies CASSPSGGTLNEQFF. Drawing the rest from reference TRBV9 and TRBJ2-1, the complete variable domain is DSGVTQTPKHLITATGQRVTLRCSPRSGDLSVYWYQQSLDQGLQFLIQYYNGEERAKGNILERFSAQQFPDLHSELNLSSLELGDSALYFCASSPSGGTLNEQFFGPGTRLTVL.

The V gene is TRBV11-2, the J gene TRBJ1-2, with D perhaps matching TRBD1 (5 bases). V lost 3 bases and J 5 bases, leaving 13 bases between the germline ends. Germline CDR1 and CDR2: SGHAT and FQNNGV. This CDR3 spans 14 amino acids. CDR3 coding DNA: TGTGCCAGCAGCTTTCCAGGGTCGTTGTATGGCTACACCTTC. Its translation is CASSFPGSLYGYTF.

This sequence joins TRBV5-8 and TRBJ1-2; perhaps TRBD1 as D (6 bases). Germline CDR1 SGHTS, CDR2 YDEGEE. The V gene lost 2 bases and the J gene lost 8 bases, with 16 bases spanning the gap. CDR3 length: 14 residues. The CDR3 reads CASSFTGKAEGYTF. The CDR3 DNA sequence: TGTGCCAGCAGCTTTACAGGGAAGGCTGAGGGCTACACCTTC.

The J gene is TRBJ2-7, the V gene TRBV27, with TRBD1 matching over 9 bases. With 5 bases clipped from V and 5 bases from J, the junction kept 10 bases outside the gene matches. The germline V gene has CDR1 MNHEY and CDR2 SMNVEV (reference sequence). The CDR3 totals 15 residues. The DNA for the CDR3 is TGTGCCAGCAGTGATATCCGGGACAGGGTCCACGAGCAGTACTTC. Protein sequence: CASSDIRDRVHEQYF.

The chain carries TRBV19 and TRBJ1-5; TRBD1 might be the D (6 bases). Trimming pared 6 bases from V and 0 bases from J, leaving 15 bases between. CDR3 length equals 16 residues. The V gene's germline CDR1 is LNHDA and CDR2 SQIVND (reference sequence). The CDR3, as DNA: TGTGCCAGTAGCCATTCAGGGGATTATAGCAATCAGCCCCAGCATTTT. It specifies CASSHSGDYSNQPQHF. The full variable domain, its missing parts supplied by reference TRBV19 and TRBJ1-5, is DGGITQSPKYLFRKEGQNVTLSCEQNLNHDAMYWYRQDPGQGLRLIYYSQIVNDFQKGDIAEGYSVSREKKESFPLTVTSAQKNPTAFYLCASSHSGDYSNQPQHFGDGTRLSIL.

This sequence joins TRBV4-3 and TRBJ2-7; 8 positions match TRBD2. Germline trimming cut 0 bases from V and 4 bases from J; bases unmatched to any gene: 8. From germline, CDR1 is LGHNA and CDR2 YSLEER. This CDR3 has 16 amino acids. This CDR3 is CASSQEGLAGIYEQYF. For the CDR3, the DNA is TGCGCCAGCAGCCAAGAGGGGTTAGCGGGGATTTACGAGCAGTACTTC.

This chain connects TRBV5-5 to TRBJ1-6; TRBD1 agrees at 9 bases. Germline CDR1 and CDR2: SGHKS and YYEKEE (reference sequence). This CDR3 is 15 amino acids long. Trimming took 3 bases from V and 9 from J; bases not matched to a gene: 7. In DNA form, the CDR3 reads TGTGCCAGCAGCTCAAACCGGGACAGGGTTTCACCCCTCCACTTT. This sequence encodes CASSSNRDRVSPLHF.

This clone was picked up a small number of times. The chain couples TRBV27 to TRBJ1-2; TRBD1 is a possible D gene (6 bases). This CDR3 comprises 13 residues. V lost 3 bases and J 6 bases, leaving 11 bases between the germline ends. Germline V CDR1 and CDR2: MNHEY, SMNVEV (reference sequence). In DNA, the CDR3 is TGTGCCAGCAGTTTTCAGGGGTGGAATGGCTACACCTTC. Translating it yields CASSFQGWNGYTF.

This clone was seen more than once but under ten times. The J gene is TRBJ1-1, the V gene TRBV7-9; maybe TRBD1 (5 bases). The germline gives CDR1 SEHNR, CDR2 FQNEAQ (reference sequence). V was shortened by 4 bases and J by 8 bases, with 8 bases between the two germline ends. The CDR3 sequence is 11 residues long. This CDR3 reads CASSWDSEAFF. The DNA of the CDR3 is TGTGCCAGCAGCTGGGACTCAGAAGCTTTCTTT.

This clone was seen more than once but under ten times. The rearrangement links TRBV4-1 to TRBJ2-7; 7 bases agree with TRBD1. This CDR3 comprises 15 residues. Germline V gene sequence: CDR1 MGHRA, CDR2 YSYEKL. Germline trimming cut 2 bases from V and 7 bases from J; bases unmatched to any gene: 11. In DNA, the CDR3 is TGCGCCAGCAGCCAACTTGAACAGGGGAGTCGGGAGCAGTACTTC. This sequence encodes CASSQLEQGSREQYF.

The V and J genes are TRBV15 and TRBJ2-1; 11 bases match TRBD1. V was clipped by 5 bases and J by 0 bases; unmatched bases: 6. The CDR3 consists of 17 residues. Germline V gene data show CDR1 as LNHNV and CDR2 as YYDKDF (reference sequence). DNA for the CDR3: TGTGCCACCAGCGGCGGGACAGGGGGGAGCTCCTACAATGAGCAGTTCTTC. It yields the protein CATSGGTGGSSYNEQFF.

The genes are TRBV6-5 and TRBJ2-7; D may be TRBD1 (6 bases). Trimming cost V 4 bases and J 6 bases, with 22 bases left between them. Germline loops: CDR1 MNHEY, CDR2 SVGAGI. The CDR3 consists of 16 residues. CDR3 sequence reads: CASSSLRVQGASEQYF. CDR3 DNA: TGTGCCAGCAGTTCCCTTAGGGTACAGGGTGCAAGCGAGCAGTACTTC.

V usage is TRBV4-2 and J usage is TRBJ1-5; the match to TRBD1 covers 9 bases. The length of the CDR3 is 15 residues. Germline CDR1 reads LGHNA; CDR2 reads YNFKEQ. Unmatched junction bases numbered 5, after V lost 4 bases and J lost 4 bases. CDR3 DNA sequence: TGTGCCAGCAGCCCTGGGACAGGGAGGAATCAGCCCCAGCATTTT. Its protein is CASSPGTGRNQPQHF.

The gene calls are TRBV7-8 and TRBJ2-5; TRBD1 aligns across 8 bases. V was pared by 5 bases and J by 4 bases, with 6 bases of the junction left unmatched. The CDR3 sequence is 14 residues long. CDR1 is SGHVS, CDR2 FQNEAQ, per germline. CDR3 protein: CASSRPGGRETQYF. The CDR3, as DNA: TGTGCCAGCAGCCGCCCAGGGGGCCGAGAGACCCAGTACTTC.

This chain uses TRBV5-1 with TRBJ1-2, with TRBD1 matching over 10 bases. Germline loops: CDR1 SGHRS, CDR2 YFSETQ. The CDR3 sequence is 13 residues long. J lost 8 bases, V lost 3 bases, and 4 bases had no gene match. As DNA, the CDR3 is TGCGCCAGCAGCTGGGGGACAGGGGAAGGCTACACCTTC. Amino acids: CASSWGTGEGYTF.

This chain connects TRBV7-9 to TRBJ2-7; 7 bases are a match to TRBD1. The CDR3 length is 15 residues. V was clipped by 4 bases and J by 12 bases; unmatched bases: 18. Per the germline V gene, CDR1 is SEHNR and CDR2 is FQNEAQ (reference sequence). CDR3 protein: CASSSPFGQDHQTYF. The CDR3 DNA sequence: TGTGCCAGCAGCTCACCTTTTGGACAGGACCACCAAACGTACTTC.

The chain has TRBV5-8 and TRBJ2-7; D might be TRBD1 or TRBD2, each matching 6 bases. Germline V CDR1 and CDR2: SGHTS, YDEGEE. V was pared by 2 bases and J by 3 bases, with 9 bases between. This CDR3 contains 13 residues. This chain's CDR3 is CASSLGGGYEQYF. CDR3 in DNA: TGTGCCAGCAGCTTAGGGGGAGGCTACGAGCAGTACTTC. The whole variable domain, filled in from reference TRBV5-8 and TRBJ2-7, reads EAGVTQSPTHLIKTRGQQATLRCSPISGHTSVYWYQQALGLGLQFLLWYDEGEERNRGNFPPRFSGRQFPNYSSELNVNALELEDSALYLCASSLGGGYEQYFGPGTRLTVT.

This sequence joins TRBV9 and TRBJ2-3, with 8 bases lining up with TRBD2. The V and J ends lost 0 bases and 5 bases, in that order; junction bases with no gene match: 8. The V gene's germline CDR1 is SGDLS and CDR2 YYNGEE. The CDR3 length is 16 residues. This chain's CDR3 is CASSVVGGTRGDTQYF. CDR3 in DNA: TGTGCCAGCAGCGTAGTGGGAGGGACTAGAGGAGATACGCAGTATTTT.

The chain joins TRBV10-3 to TRBJ2-4; 8 positions agree with TRBD2. The V gene's germline CDR1 is ENHRY and CDR2 SYGVKD. V trimming: 2 bases; J trimming: 4 bases; junction bases outside the gene matches: 4. The CDR3 covers 15 residues. DNA for the CDR3: TGTGCCATCAGTGAGCCCCGGGAGGGAAAAAACATTCAGTACTTC. Its protein product is CAISEPREGKNIQYF.

The V call is TRBV7-6, the J call TRBJ2-7; tentative D call: TRBD1 (7 bases). Germline CDR1 SGHVS, CDR2 FNYEAQ. Deletions cut 7 bases from V and 11 bases from J, with 21 bases between. This CDR3 comprises 13 residues. The CDR3 bases are TGTGCCAGCACCCCAGGGGGGCCCTCAATGGAGTACTTC. Translation gives CASTPGGPSMEYF. Supplemented by reference TRBV7-6 and TRBJ2-7, the full variable domain reads GAGVSQSPRYKVTKRGQDVALRCDPISGHVSLYWYRQALGQGPEFLTYFNYEAQQDKSGLPNDRFSAERPEGSISTLTIQRTEQRDSAMYRCASTPGGPSMEYFGPGTRLTVT.

CDR3 sequence reads: CASSPTYRGWNYGYTF. In DNA, the CDR3 is TGTGCCAGTAGCCCCACTTACAGGGGGTGGAACTATGGCTACACCTTC. The V gene is TRBV19, the J gene TRBJ1-2, with 8 nucleotides matching TRBD1. The CDR3 spans 16 residues. Germline CDR1 reads LNHDA; CDR2 reads SQIVND (reference sequence). Trimming cost V 6 bases and J 2 bases; bases outside gene matches: 11.

The V and J genes are TRBV5-8 and TRBJ1-5; unclear D gene. The CDR3 is 15 residues long. The V gene's germline CDR1 is SGHTS and CDR2 YDEGEE. Trimming stripped 1 base from V and 5 bases from J, with 13 bases between. This CDR3 is CASSLIGESDQPQHF. In DNA form, the CDR3 reads TGTGCCAGCAGCTTGATAGGTGAATCGGATCAGCCCCAGCATTTT.